The 21 T cell receptor beta chains below come from one sample, sequenced in a study of metastatic and nonmetastatic thyroid tumors. TCRdb re-clonotyped the PCR reads through MiXCR. The sample consists of about 93,000 clones, roughly 12% of them appearing once. No treatment had been given to any patient before thyroid surgery. Sequences were obtained from blood. The origin of the receptors is a female donor with papillary thyroid cancer or a benign thyroid nodule (not recorded which). Some clones in this sample may be carry-over from other donors' samples.

The sample holds many counts of this clone. This chain uses TRBV7-9 with TRBJ2-3; D remains ambiguous. The CDR3 has 13 amino acids. The V gene's germline CDR1 is SEHNR and CDR2 FQNEAQ (reference sequence). V was shortened by 1 base and J by 4 bases, with 6 bases between the two germline ends. The CDR3 DNA sequence: TGTGCCAGCAGCTTAGGTCCCGCAGATACGCAGTATTTT. It is translated as CASSLGPADTQYF.

This clone was picked up many times. Within the sample, other DNA sequences also encode this same CDR3. This chain links TRBV7-2 with TRBJ1-4, with D unclear. The CDR3 runs to 14 residues. The germline V and J ends were trimmed by 1 base and 4 bases, with 7 bases remaining between them. Germline loops: CDR1 SGHTA, CDR2 FQGNSA. CDR3 sequence: CASSLGPLNEKLFF. The CDR3, as DNA: TGTGCCAGCAGCTTAGGACCGCTTAATGAAAAACTGTTTTTT.

This clone was seen only a few times. The V gene is TRBV19, the J gene TRBJ1-2; 8 bases line up with TRBD1. Germline lookup yields CDR1 LNHDA and CDR2 SQIVND (reference sequence). J was trimmed by 4 bases and V by 7 bases; bases with no gene match: 8. The CDR3 extends over 14 amino acids. The CDR3 protein is CASMPRGTGYGYTF. In nucleotides, the CDR3 is TGTGCCAGTATGCCCCGCGGGACAGGCTATGGCTACACCTTC.

This clone occurred many times. The V gene is TRBV18, the J gene TRBJ2-3; D may correspond to TRBD1 or TRBD2 (5 bases each). The CDR3 is 15 residues long. Trimming stripped 5 bases from V and 0 bases from J, with 12 bases between. The germline gives CDR1 KGHSH, CDR2 LQKENI. CDR3 amino acids: CASSRDQISTDTQYF. The CDR3 DNA is TGTGCCAGCTCAAGGGACCAGATTAGCACAGATACGCAGTATTTT.

This clone has at least ten counts. This may stem from a read error, because a much larger clone lies one nucleotide away. This chain links TRBV4-3 with TRBJ1-2; D gene unclear. Germline V gene data show CDR1 as LGHNA and CDR2 as YSLEER. The CDR3 runs to 14 residues. V was trimmed by 0 bases and J by 4 bases, leaving 9 bases between them. CDR3 coding DNA: TGCGCCAGCAGCCAAGATACAGTAAGCTATGGCTACACCTTC. It yields the protein CASSQDTVSYGYTF.

This clone was observed at least ten times. This chain links TRBV19 with TRBJ1-6; D is possibly TRBD1 (6 bases). This CDR3 has 15 residues. V lost 2 bases to trimming and J lost 7 bases, with 12 bases between them. CDR1 is LNHDA, CDR2 SQIVND, per germline (reference sequence). The CDR3 coding sequence is TGTGCCAGTAGTATACAGGGGTCGAGCAATTCACCCCTCCACTTT. Translated, it gives CASSIQGSSNSPLHF.

This clone was found many times. This rearrangement joins TRBV28 to TRBJ2-3; perhaps TRBD2 as D (6 bases). The V end lost 7 bases, the J end lost 0 bases, and 14 bases lay between the germline ends. Germline assignment: CDR1 MDHEN and CDR2 SYDVKM. This CDR3 contains 15 residues. The CDR3 protein is CASNMGGASTDTQYF. CDR3 in DNA: TGTGCCAGCAACATGGGGGGAGCTAGCACAGATACGCAGTATTTT.

This clone has at least ten counts. The chain is built from TRBV29-1 and TRBJ2-5; 7 nucleotides match TRBD1. The V gene's germline CDR1 is SQVTM and CDR2 ANQGSEA. The CDR3 has 14 residues. V was clipped by 7 bases and J by 1 base; unmatched bases: 9. CDR3: CSGVSPGGQETQYF. CDR3 DNA: TGCAGCGGAGTCTCCCCAGGGGGCCAAGAGACCCAGTACTTC.

This sequence joins TRBV5-6 and TRBJ2-7; TRBD2 matches 11 bases. In germline, CDR1 is SGHDT, CDR2 YYEEEE. The J segment lost 0 bases and the V segment lost 1 base, leaving 12 bases of the junction unmatched. This CDR3 is 19 amino acids long. The CDR3 here is CASSLFIAGGPLISYEQYF. The CDR3 bases are TGTGCCAGCAGCTTGTTCATAGCGGGAGGGCCGCTGATCTCCTACGAGCAGTACTTC. Drawing the rest from reference TRBV5-6 and TRBJ2-7, the complete variable domain is DAGVTQSPTHLIKTRGQQVTLRCSPKSGHDTVSWYQQALGQGPQFIFQYYEEEERQRGNFPDRFSGHQFPNYSSELNVNALLLGDSALYLCASSLFIAGGPLISYEQYFGPGTRLTVT.

At least ten counts were recorded for this clone. The junction departs from the called germline gene at one end, perhaps through a read error. J is TRBJ2-7 and V is TRBV18; no definite D call. Germline V gives CDR1 KGHSH, CDR2 LQKENI. The CDR3 is 15 amino acids. Here the CDR3 reads CASSPAERSSSEQYF. CDR3 DNA sequence: TGTGCCAGCTCACCGGCCGAGAGGTCCTCCTCCGAGCAGTACTTC.

The rearrangement joins TRBV29-1 to TRBJ1-6; 11 nucleotides match TRBD1. Germline CDR1 reads SQVTM; CDR2 reads ANQGSEA. V lost 4 bases, J lost 9 bases, and 5 bases stayed unmatched. The CDR3 runs 14 residues. CDR3 protein: CSVADGTGGSPLHF. The DNA for the CDR3 is TGCAGCGTTGCTGACGGGACAGGGGGTTCACCCCTCCACTTT.

Details on this clone: A read error may explain this, as a much larger clone is one base away. J is TRBJ2-7 and V is TRBV28; perhaps D is TRBD1 or TRBD2 (7 bases each). Trimming took 7 bases from V and 0 from J, leaving 19 bases between them. The CDR3 runs to 16 residues. From germline, CDR1 is MDHEN and CDR2 SYDVKM. The CDR3 loop reads CASTRGAGGCSYEQYF. CDR3 DNA: TGTGCCAGCACCCGGGGGGCAGGGGGGTGCTCCTACGAGCAGTACTTC.

This clone was detected only a few times. A much larger clone sits a single nucleotide away, making a read error possible. The sample contains more than one DNA sequence encoding this CDR3. J is TRBJ2-7 and V is TRBV5-6; the D gene is possibly TRBD1 (5 bases). CDR1 is SGHDT and CDR2 is YYEEEE in the germline V gene. Trimming stripped 4 bases from V and 2 bases from J, with 10 bases between. The CDR3 contains 13 residues. The chain's CDR3 is CASSLPQAYEQYF. The DNA of the CDR3 is TGTGCCAGCAGCCTGCCACAGGCCTACGAGCAGTACTTC.

This clone was observed many times. The chain is built from TRBV15 and TRBJ2-1, with D unclear. Germline V gene lookup returns CDR1 LNHNV and CDR2 YYDKDF (reference sequence). This CDR3 is built from 17 residues. V dropped 0 bases and J dropped 8 bases, with 20 bases sitting between them. The CDR3 DNA follows: TGTGCCACCAGCAGAGATGCGCTCCCACCCCTCGGGCATGAGCAGTTCTTC. Its protein is CATSRDALPPLGHEQFF.

This clone was seen at least ten times. The V and J genes are TRBV4-1 and TRBJ2-4; 7 bases are a match to TRBD1. This CDR3 contains 13 residues. V shed 0 bases, J shed 12 bases, and the junction held 5 bases outside the gene matches. Germline loops: CDR1 MGHRA, CDR2 YSYEKL. The CDR3 DNA reads TGCGCCAGCAGCCAAGATGAGGGGGCCCCTCAGTACTTC. Amino acid sequence: CASSQDEGAPQYF.

This clone was recorded many times. The rearrangement joins TRBV7-3 to TRBJ2-5, with D tentatively TRBD1 or TRBD2 (6 bases each). Germline values: CDR1 SGHTA, CDR2 FQGTGA. The CDR3 consists of 13 residues. This chain's CDR3 is CGAGQRRGETQYF. CDR3 sequence (DNA): TGTGGGGCCGGGCAGCGGAGGGGGGAGACCCAGTACTTC.

The chain links TRBV20-1 to TRBJ1-6, with D perhaps matching TRBD1 (5 bases). The CDR3 consists of 14 residues. The V end lost 6 bases, the J end lost 10 bases, and 19 bases lay between the germline ends. Germline-derived CDR1 and CDR2 are DFQATT and SNEGSKA (reference sequence). As DNA, the CDR3 is TGCAGTGCGTCATCGGGGGAGGAGTGCTCACCCCTCCACTTT. This gives the protein CSASSGEECSPLHF.

As to this clone: A read error may be the cause here, since a much bigger clone is one base away. This sequence joins TRBV29-1 and TRBJ2-5; 9 bases match TRBD2. Germline CDR1 and CDR2: SQVTM and ANQGSEA. The CDR3 extends over 14 amino acids. With V trimmed by 4 bases and J by 6 bases, 9 bases remained unmatched. The CDR3 protein is CSVGASGILKTQYF. In nucleotides, the CDR3 is TGCAGCGTTGGGGCTAGCGGGATCCTCAAGACCCAGTACTTC.

Many counts were recorded for this clone. This chain links TRBV4-2 with TRBJ1-6; the D is unclear. Germline CDR1 reads LGHNA; CDR2 reads YNFKEQ. The V gene lost 0 bases and the J gene lost 10 bases, with 13 bases spanning the gap. The CDR3 runs 15 residues. The CDR3 nucleotides are TGTGCCAGCAGCCAAGAAAGGGTAGAAGGATCACCCCTCCACTTT. This encodes CASSQERVEGSPLHF.

There are many counts of this clone. V usage is TRBV2 and J usage is TRBJ1-1, with a weak D call TRBD1 (6 bases). The ends were cut back, 2 bases at V and 5 bases at J, with 12 bases in the middle. The CDR3 covers 14 residues. The germline CDR1 and CDR2 sequences are SNHLY and FYNNEI. CDR3 sequence: CASSERAGETEAFF. The CDR3 DNA follows: TGTGCCAGCAGTGAAAGGGCAGGGGAAACTGAAGCTTTCTTT.

A remark on this clone: Possible read error: a much larger clone is one base away. The identical CDR3 is also encoded by other nucleotide sequences in the sample. This sequence joins TRBV19 and TRBJ2-5; 7 positions agree with TRBD1. Germline V gene data show CDR1 as LNHDA and CDR2 as SQIVND (reference sequence). V gave up 5 bases and J gave up 5 bases; unmatched junction bases: 11. The CDR3 consists of 15 residues. The CDR3 sequence: CASSYGDSIGETQYF. Here the CDR3 DNA reads TGTGCCAGTAGTTACGGGGACAGTATAGGTGAGACCCAGTACTTC.